What follows describes a single T cell receptor (beta chain). The specificity of this receptor is unknown. Qualities for individual bases were not recorded, and no much larger clone is one base off. This sample is drawn from a study of cytomegalovirus exposure and HLA in healthy donors (dated by TCRdb to the late 2010s). Looking at the study overall: In an earlier analysis of 587 of the donors, 276 Gb of sequence data and 90 million to 120 million unique TCR beta sequences from about 179 million T cells were reported. An earlier analysis of 587 of the donors used high-throughput TCR beta sequencing to judge whether each TCR beta V gene segment behaved as functional or pseudogenic. An early release that covered about 600 HLA-typed donors contained around 330 gigabases of sequencing data and around 80 million unique TCR sequences. Because of strong linkage in the cohort, roughly five DR-DQ haplotypes were treated as single units for association and clustering. On average, around 240,000 unique TCR beta nucleotide sequences were sequenced per donor among some 430 genotyped donors of the cohort, with roughly 20% of those sequences being non-productive. The study aimed to test whether signatures of past pathogen exposure could be identified by cataloging public T cell receptors. In a later genetic analysis, genome-wide SNP genotypes for about three fifths of the 666 donors were used, and that subset was treated as a discovery cohort. Rather than using new phenotypic data, the later analysis identified candidate immune exposures from TCR beta sequences and from how often those sequences occurred across donors. All discovery cohort repertoires had been generated using a single sequencing platform. Donor age, sex, ethnicity and CMV serostatus were collected together with the repertoire data. Class I and class II HLA loci were covered by the typing at four-digit resolution. The number of donors typed differed by locus, with 629-630 for A, B, C, DRB1 and DQB1, around 560 for DQA1, some 570 for DPA1, and over 400 for DPB1. Of the 300 to 500 genotyped donors, 65% to 90% were placed in the genetic ancestry cluster associated with self-reported Caucasian donors. To study patterns of TCR occurrence, a later analysis re-analyzed previously published TCR beta repertoires from hundreds of donors and added high-resolution HLA genotyping. Using immunosequencing, the study profiled T cell repertoires from fewer than 850 subjects and related those repertoires to cytomegalovirus serostatus. A separate validation cohort of approximately 120 different subjects was used in addition to the roughly 640-subject first cohort. High-throughput TCR immunosequencing, statistical association of individual TCRs with disease status, and machine learning were combined to predict cytomegalovirus infection status.

The cohort consisted of hundreds of healthy bone marrow donors. At the time of sampling, every cohort member was nominally healthy, though immune exposures that went unrecorded were likely present. The donor tested CMV seronegative, placing the donor among the 350 to 400 seronegative members of the cohort. A peripheral blood sample was collected from each donor, and TCR beta sequencing was performed on peripheral blood mononuclear cells. Genomic DNA was extracted from the blood cell samples with the Qiagen DNeasy Blood Extraction Kit. Overall study results and their limits: The presence/absence analyses assumed that sequencing depth was roughly uniform across donors, and that assumption may not be true. Broadly in line with IMGT annotations, most TCR beta V segments showed up in productive rearrangements about 90% or about 30% of the time in an earlier analysis of 450 to 750 of the donors. According to a later genetic analysis, donors in an Asian-associated ancestry cluster had fewer N-insertions in productive TCRs than the approximately 650-donor mean. In a later analysis, TCR association rates were found to vary across HLA loci, with the most associated TCRs seen for DRB1 alleles and the fewest for HLA-C alleles. According to the authors, the approach could potentially be generalized to other disease states and immunological phenotypes. Roughly 17 rarely observed V segments, including chromosome 9 orphons, were excluded from the earlier analysis of a few hundred of the donors because counts were too low. Because some donors lacked HLA typing at each locus, the association tests relied only on the typed subset. When HLA alleles, especially DR and DQ, strongly co-occurred, attributing TCR associations to individual alleles was difficult. In a later analysis, most CMV-associated TCR beta chains were found to appear HLA-restricted, with HLA associations seemingly driven largely by CMV exposure. A later genetic analysis associated a missense DCLRE1C variant with V-gene and J-gene trimming of TCR beta chains, and an independent cohort replicated the association. Linkage disequilibrium might explain the correlated functional status among segregating V segments, but an unknown experimental factor could not be ruled out. Immune exposure information for the cohort was limited to CMV serostatus. Several of the top co-occurrence clusters appeared to be linked to parvovirus B19, influenza, CMV and Epstein-Barr virus, according to a later analysis. The cohort was sequenced for TCR beta chains only, and without alpha or paired-chain data the features that could be detected were limited. Most TCR sequences were seen in very few donors, while some public TCRs were found in many individuals. Specific HLA alleles were associated with 15,000 to 20,000 TCR beta sequences at a false discovery rate of 0.05 in a later analysis. A later analysis found that HLA-associated TCR beta chains were more clonally expanded and had lower generation probabilities than equally common non-associated chains. The study gave a list of 150 to 200 TCR beta chains associated with cytomegalovirus. Cytomegalovirus status was reported to be diagnosed by the classifier with high specificity and sensitivity in both the original and validation cohorts. A further reported finding was that TCR beta sequences accurately predicted the HLA-A and HLA-B alleles for most subjects in the first cohort. In vitro tests confirmed that a few of the cytomegalovirus-associated TCR beta chains recognize cytomegalovirus antigens. The sequencing pipeline was judged likely to have produced a cluster of highly shared sequence variants as a technical artifact.

The library relied on the immunoSEQ multiplex PCR assay. For the multiplex PCR, a mixture combining 60 forward primers for TCR Vbeta segments and 13 reverse primers for TCR Jbeta segments was used. The CDR3 region of rearranged TCR beta genes was amplified from genomic DNA by a multiplex PCR assay. Amplified TCR beta libraries were sequenced as 87-base-pair reads on the Illumina HiSeq System. The authors' pipeline ran thus. A later analysis tallied 75 million to 95 million unique TCR beta chains across the 550 to 850 repertoires, and approximately 12 million of those chains were shared by two or more donors. A nearest-neighbor algorithm error-corrected the raw reads and collapsed the reads into unique sequences, merging closely related sequences to remove PCR and sequencing errors. To assign V, D and J gene segments, CDR3 sequences were aligned to IMGT reference sequences. Each retained sequence needed at least a six-nucleotide match to both a V gene segment and a J gene segment. A rearrangement counted as productive if the CDR3 had no stop codons and remained in frame with V and J, and every other rearrangement counted as non-productive. CDR3 was defined by IMGT convention, running from the second conserved V-encoded cysteine to the conserved J-encoded phenylalanine. The earlier analysis of more than 450 of the donors excluded sequences that lacked an unambiguous match to a single V gene segment. In an earlier analysis of approximately 500 of the donors, a V segment was called functional when productive rearrangements were above 56.7%, and segregating when the standard deviation between donors exceeded 5%. A statistical classification framework was developed to diagnose cytomegalovirus status using the catalog of TCR beta chain sequences. In a later analysis, TCR nucleotide sequences were compared against IMGT/GENE-DB human TR gene sequences so that V and J genes could be assigned. In a later analysis, CDR3 sequences and most-parsimonious VDJ recombination scenarios were assigned using the TCRdist pipeline. In a later analysis, every TCR beta chain was defined by the combination of its CDR3 amino acid sequence and its V-gene family, and reads without a unique V-gene family were dropped. To address suspected cross-contamination and a sequencing artifact, a later analysis removed over 500 highly shared, low-generation-probability nucleotide sequences. In a later analysis, a clonal expansion index was calculated for each public chain from normalized within-repertoire ranks of inferred template counts. Generation probabilities in a later analysis came from a VDJ recombination model fitted to out-of-frame rearrangements, and those results were checked against IGoR. In a later analysis, TCR-TCR, TCR-HLA and TCR-CMV co-occurrence was scored with hypergeometric tests, and a repertoire-size bias correction was applied to TCR pairs. A later analysis estimated false discovery rates by permuting HLA or CMV assignments 20 times. In a later analysis, co-occurring TCRs were grouped using DBSCAN, with TCRdist sequence similarity added in when clustering inside HLA-allele-positive subsets. Repertoires with fewer than 30,000 or more than 120,000 public chains, plus five repertoires with anomalous nucleotide sharing, were excluded from co-occurrence clustering. Not all clones reach the TCRdb copy of this immuneACCESS table, which keeps in-frame sequences only. Checked studies attribute under half of the gap to unresolved V genes and leave the rest unexplained. For V, J and clone size, that table is used; D and trimming come from the DNA. For this sample the table gives more than 110,000 clones, of which about 80% were detected only once. The ten top clones hold around 5% of the sample.

This TCR derives from a male donor in good health and CMV-seronegative. Sequenced sample: PBMCs.

The encoded CDR3 is CASSPGQTSINYGYTF. The sequence in DNA is TGTGCCAGCAGCCCGGGACAGACATCTATAAACTATGGCTACACCTTC. The chain is assembled from TRBV7-8 and TRBJ1-2; TRBD1 aligns with 7 central bases. CDR1 and CDR2, per the germline V gene, are SGHVS and FQNEAQ. Trimming removed 5 bases from V and 2 bases from J; the gene matches leave 11 bases unexplained. The CDR3 holds 16 amino acids from the cysteine to the phenylalanine. The read is trimmed to its CDR3 DNA, 48 bases read in frame from base 1.